This is a list of T cell receptor beta chains from one sample in a study of blood T cell repertoires in COVID-19. Method: immunoSEQ multiplex PCR; TCRdb's copy keeps in-frame clones and lacks some. The top ten clones hold about 0.79% of a sample with approximately 250,000 clones, around 90% of them seen once. Sequenced: peripheral blood. The receptors derive from a man aged 25-45 years with COVID-19, enrolled during active disease. The CDR3 runs from the conserved cysteine through the conserved F or W. Each record gives: J gene, D gene, V gene, clone size, CDR3 protein, CDR3 DNA. The D gene is left open where the match is weak. For some rows the clone size is stated as once, few or many, or as a class when expanded; others skip it.

>TRBJ1-4|-|TRBV4-1|once
CASSQFRGEKLFF
TGCGCCAGCAGCCAATTTCGGGGTGAAAAACTGTTTTTT
>TRBJ2-1|-|TRBV5-5|-
CASSSGGSYNEQFF
TGTGCCAGCAGCTCCGGCGGTTCCTACAATGAGCAGTTCTTC
>TRBJ2-5|TRBD1|TRBV5-1|-
CASSAGQGEQETQYF
TGCGCCAGCAGCGCGGGACAGGGGGAGCAAGAGACCCAGTACTTC
>TRBJ1-6|-|TRBV2|-
CASSELGQMNSPLHF
TGTGCCAGCAGTGAGCTTGGACAGATGAATTCACCCCTCCACTTT
>TRBJ1-5|-|TRBV27|-
CASRGLEYNQPQHF
TGTGCCAGCAGGGGCTTAGAGTACAATCAGCCCCAGCATTTT
>TRBJ1-5|-|TRBV25-1|-
CASSEWAGNQPQHF
TGTGCCAGCAGTGAATGGGCAGGGAACCAGCCCCAGCATTTT
>TRBJ2-7|TRBD1|TRBV6-5|-
CASSGDRKSYEQYF
TGTGCCAGCAGCGGGGACAGGAAGTCCTACGAGCAGTACTTC
>TRBJ1-4|TRBD1|TRBV6-6|-
CASSVDRGWEKLFF
TGTGCCAGCAGCGTCGACAGGGGATGGGAAAAACTGTTTTTT
>TRBJ2-5|-|TRBV10-2|once
CASSSFLLKETQYF
TGCGCCAGCAGTTCATTCCTGCTAAAAGAGACCCAGTACTTC
>TRBJ1-5|-|TRBV12-2|-
CASRFCPPGFVGSNQPQHF
TGTGCAAGTCGCTTTTGTCCCCCGGGGTTCGTAGGGAGCAATCAGCCCCAGCATTTT
>TRBJ2-7|-|TRBV11-2|-
CASSLERGYEQYF
TGTGCCAGCAGCCTTGAAAGGGGCTACGAGCAGTACTTC
>TRBJ1-5|TRBD1|TRBV6-5|-
CASSDRGWNQPQHF
TGTGCCAGCAGCGACAGGGGGTGGAATCAGCCCCAGCATTTT
>TRBJ1-1|-|TRBV12-3/TRBV12-4|-
CASSLDSPTEAFF
TGTGCCAGCAGTTTGGACAGTCCGACTGAAGCTTTCTTT
>TRBJ2-7|TRBD1|TRBV6-2/TRBV6-3|-
CASSYVGTGVEQYF
TGTGCCAGCAGTTACGTAGGGACAGGGGTCGAGCAGTACTTC
>TRBJ2-2|TRBD1|TRBV7-6|few
CASSSYRGQGTGELFF
TGTGCCAGCAGCTCGTACAGGGGGCAGGGCACCGGGGAGCTGTTTTTT
>TRBJ1-5|-|TRBV27|-
CASRYGGGDQPQHF
TGTGCCAGCAGATACGGGGGGGGCGATCAGCCCCAGCATTTT
>TRBJ1-5|-|TRBV2|-
CASSARREYQPQHF
TGTGCCAGCAGTGCCCGAAGGGAGTATCAGCCCCAGCATTTT
>TRBJ2-7|TRBD2|TRBV7-9|-
CASSFAAPGLADRSYEQYF
TGTGCCAGCAGCTTTGCCGCTCCGGGACTAGCGGACCGCTCCTACGAGCAGTACTTC
>TRBJ1-1|-|TRBV5-6|once
CASSFELEAFF
TGTGCCAGCAGCTTTGAGCTTGAAGCTTTCTTT
>TRBJ2-1|TRBD2|TRBV3-1/TRBV3-2|-
CASSSPPGRGGLGNEQFF
TGTGCCAGCAGCTCCCCGCCAGGGCGGGGGGGCCTAGGAAATGAGCAGTTCTTC
>TRBJ1-5|TRBD1|TRBV19|-
CASSIVGDRGYQPQHF
TGTGCCAGTAGTATCGTAGGGGACAGGGGGTATCAGCCCCAGCATTTT
>TRBJ1-1|-|TRBV9|-
CASSVDPRGTEAFF
TGTGCCAGCAGCGTAGATCCAAGGGGTACTGAAGCTTTCTTT
>TRBJ1-6|-|TRBV5-4|-
CASSPGGVTGVGSPLHF
TGTGCCAGCAGCCCGGGGGGAGTGACCGGTGTAGGTTCACCCCTCCACTTT
>TRBJ2-2|-|TRBV18|-
CASSPVGQGELFF
TGTGCCAGCTCACCAGTAGGACAGGGGGAGCTGTTTTTT
>TRBJ1-1|TRBD1|TRBV5-4|-
CASSPPTGSNTEAFF
TGTGCCAGCAGCCCCCCGACAGGGTCGAACACTGAAGCTTTCTTT
>TRBJ1-1|-|TRBV3-1/TRBV3-2|-
CASSPGPGGMNTEAFF
TGTGCCAGCAGCCCCGGGCCGGGAGGGATGAACACTGAAGCTTTCTTT
>TRBJ1-2|-|TRBV5-1|-
CASATGPELTIGYTF
TGCGCCAGCGCGACAGGCCCCGAATTAACTATTGGCTACACCTTC
>TRBJ1-2|-|TRBV9|few
CASSVAVSYGYTF
TGTGCCAGCAGCGTAGCAGTGTCCTATGGCTACACCTTC